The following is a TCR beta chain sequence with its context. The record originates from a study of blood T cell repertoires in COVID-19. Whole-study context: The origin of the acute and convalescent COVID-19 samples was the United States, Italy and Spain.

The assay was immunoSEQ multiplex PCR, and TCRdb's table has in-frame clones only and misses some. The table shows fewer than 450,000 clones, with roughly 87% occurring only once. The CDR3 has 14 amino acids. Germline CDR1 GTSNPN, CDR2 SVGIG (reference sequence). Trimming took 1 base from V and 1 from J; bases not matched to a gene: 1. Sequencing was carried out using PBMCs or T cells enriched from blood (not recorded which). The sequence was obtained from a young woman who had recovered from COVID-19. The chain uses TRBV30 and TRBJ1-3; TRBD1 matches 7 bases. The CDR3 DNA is TGTGCCTGGAGTGACAGGGGATCTGGAAACACCATATATTTT. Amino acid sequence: CAWSDRGSGNTIYF.